Detailed here is one TCR beta chain. A single base separates this from a much larger clone, so it may be a read error. It was RNA transcripts that yielded the amplified TCR beta CDR3 regions. The HTBI primer set served for first-round RT-PCR of the TCR CDR3. TCRdb re-called the multiplex PCR reads with MiXCR, one entry per CDR3 protein. This sample has about 380,000 distinct CDR3 sequences; approximately 12% occur once, and the top ten carry about a fifth. Germline CDR1 is ENHRY and CDR2 is SYGVKD. This CDR3 region has 16 residues. Trimming pared 1 base from V and 4 bases from J, leaving 16 bases between. This entry comes from a study of T cells in Graves' hyperthyroidism and ophthalmopathy. Exclusions: uncontrolled infection, other autoimmune disease, pregnancy, lactation. PBMCs were derived from approximately 10 ml fresh peripheral blood.

The source is a man aged 25 to 40 with Graves' hyperthyroidism that later progressed to Graves' ophthalmopathy. Sequencing was carried out using blood. This chain uses TRBV10-3 with TRBJ1-2, with a tentative D call TRBD1 (5 bases). The CDR3 region is CAISELTRGSRYGYTF. CDR3 in DNA: TGTGCCATCAGTGAGTTAACAAGGGGATCACGCTATGGCTACACCTTC.